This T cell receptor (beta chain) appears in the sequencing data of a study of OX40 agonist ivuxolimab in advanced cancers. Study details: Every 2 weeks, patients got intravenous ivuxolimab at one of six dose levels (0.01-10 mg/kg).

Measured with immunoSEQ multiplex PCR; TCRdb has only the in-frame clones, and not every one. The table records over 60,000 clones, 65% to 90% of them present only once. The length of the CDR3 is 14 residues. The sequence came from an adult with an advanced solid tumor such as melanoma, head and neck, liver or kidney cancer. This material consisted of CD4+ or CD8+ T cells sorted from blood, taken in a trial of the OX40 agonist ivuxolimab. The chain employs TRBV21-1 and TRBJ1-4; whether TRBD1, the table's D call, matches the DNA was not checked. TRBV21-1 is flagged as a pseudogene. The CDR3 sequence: CASSKPRDNEKLFF. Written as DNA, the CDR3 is TGTGCCAGCAGCAAACCCAGGGATAATGAAAAACTGTTTTTT.